These T cell receptor beta chains were read from a single sample in a study of OX40 agonist ivuxolimab in advanced cancers. Some clones are missing from TCRdb's copy, which holds only in-frame ones; the method was immunoSEQ multiplex PCR. The sample lists over 70,000 clones; over 80% were seen once. The input for sequencing was CD4+ or CD8+ T cells sorted from blood, taken in a trial of the OX40 agonist ivuxolimab. These receptors were obtained from an adult with an advanced solid tumor such as melanoma, head and neck, liver or kidney cancer. The CDR3 runs from the conserved cysteine through the conserved F or W. D genes are given only for firm matches. Clone size is stated in some rows and not others, as once, few, many or a class when expanded.

D gene	V gene	clone size	J gene	CDR3 protein	CDR3 DNA
-	TRBV25-1	-	TRBJ2-1	CASSDPREINEQFF	TGTGCCAGCAGTGACCCTAGGGAGATTAATGAGCAGTTCTTC
-	TRBV27	-	TRBJ2-7	CASSDRRDEQYF	TGTGCCAGCAGTGACAGGCGGGACGAGCAGTACTTC
-	TRBV7-9	-	TRBJ1-1	CASSPGSIDTEAFF	TGTGCCAGCAGCCCAGGATCAATCGACACTGAAGCTTTCTTT
-	TRBV7-9	-	TRBJ2-1	CASSLERRVDNEQFF	TGTGCCAGCAGCTTGGAGCGTAGGGTTGACAATGAGCAGTTCTTC
TRBD1	TRBV27	-	TRBJ2-7	CVAGQGPYEQYF	TGTGTCGCGGGACAGGGTCCCTACGAGCAGTACTTC
-	TRBV7-9	-	TRBJ1-6	CASSLDEEGTYNSPLHF	TGTGCCAGCAGCTTAGACGAGGAGGGGACCTATAATTCACCCCTCCACTTT
-	TRBV27	-	TRBJ1-5	CASSFRGVHQPQHF	TGTGCCAGCAGTTTCCGGGGTGTGCATCAGCCCCAGCATTTT
-	TRBV7-2	-	TRBJ2-7	CASSEATQRPYEQYF	TGTGCCAGCAGCGAGGCGACGCAGCGGCCCTACGAGCAGTACTTC
-	TRBV7-9	few	TRBJ1-6	CASRQGDSPLHF	TGTGCCAGCAGACAGGGTGATTCACCCCTCCACTTT
-	TRBV5-1	-	TRBJ1-3	CASSLDPSENTIYF	TGCGCCAGCAGCTTGGACCCTTCAGAAAACACCATATATTTT
TRBD1	TRBV6-6	-	TRBJ2-1	CASSYLDREEDEQFF	TGTGCCAGCAGTTACCTGGACAGGGAGGAAGATGAGCAGTTCTTC
-	TRBV19	-	TRBJ1-5	CASRVWTEGQPQHF	TGTGCCAGTAGAGTGTGGACAGAGGGTCAGCCCCAGCATTTT
-	TRBV30	-	TRBJ1-6	CAWALWAPGNSPLHF	TGTGCCTGGGCTCTCTGGGCCCCGGGGAATTCACCCCTCCACTTT
-	TRBV21-1	-	TRBJ1-1	CASSPPPPRQGWVFLNTEAFF	TGTGCCAGCAGCCCACCACCCCCGCGACAGGGGTGGGTTTTTTTGAACACTGAAGCTTTCTTT
-	TRBV9	-	TRBJ2-5	CASSPEGGPRYF	TGTGCCAGCAGCCCAGAGGGAGGCCCCCGGTACTTC
-	TRBV29-1	-	TRBJ1-2	CSVEVPPGDYGYTF	TGCAGCGTTGAAGTCCCCCCAGGGGATTATGGCTACACCTTC
-	TRBV7-2	few	TRBJ2-3	CASSLGLDPNTQYF	TGTGCCAGCAGCTTAGGACTGGACCCGAATACGCAGTATTTT
TRBD2	TRBV7-9	few	TRBJ2-1	CASSSPAGGYNEQFF	TGTGCCAGCAGCTCTCCAGCGGGAGGATACAATGAGCAGTTCTTC
TRBD1	TRBV29-1	-	TRBJ1-4	CSVEGQGAEKLFF	TGCAGCGTTGAGGGACAGGGGGCTGAAAAACTGTTTTTT
-	TRBV7-9	-	TRBJ1-2	CASSILQEDGYTF	TGTGCCAGTAGCATCCTACAGGAGGATGGCTACACCTTC
-	TRBV4-1	-	TRBJ1-2	CASSQDWGYGYTF	TGCGCCAGCAGCCAAGATTGGGGCTATGGCTACACCTTC
-	TRBV6-1	-	TRBJ2-7	CASSTTGLAYEQYF	TGTGCCAGCAGTACTACCGGGCTTGCCTACGAGCAGTACTTC
-	TRBV29-1	-	TRBJ2-7	CSVREGGRAYEQYF	TGCAGCGTCCGCGAGGGGGGGAGGGCCTACGAGCAGTACTTC
-	TRBV19	once	TRBJ1-5	CASNPYEGNQPQHF	TGTGCCAGTAACCCGTATGAGGGCAATCAGCCCCAGCATTTT
-	TRBV10-2	-	TRBJ2-7	CASRTGLFYEQYF	TGCGCCAGCCGCACGGGGCTTTTCTACGAGCAGTACTTC
-	TRBV5-1	-	TRBJ2-1	CASSIQTLSYNEQFF	TGCGCCAGCAGTATACAGACACTCTCCTACAATGAGCAGTTCTTC
TRBD1	TRBV5-6	-	TRBJ1-2	CASSSLGRDRRLNYGYTF	TGTGCCAGCAGCTCCTTGGGCCGGGACAGGAGACTTAACTATGGCTACACCTTC
-	TRBV4-2	-	TRBJ2-2	CASSQGAVRTGEPFF	TGTGCCAGCAGCCAAGGGGCAGTACGCACCGGGGAGCCGTTTTTT
-	TRBV18	-	TRBJ2-2	CASSRTMGQPLGTGELFF	TGTGCCAGCTCAAGGACGATGGGACAACCACTGGGGACCGGGGAGCTGTTTTTT
TRBD1	TRBV4-2	-	TRBJ1-2	CASSQDGPGQGAGYGYTF	TGTGCCAGCAGCCAAGATGGGCCGGGACAGGGGGCAGGATATGGCTACACCTTC
TRBD1	TRBV30	-	TRBJ1-1	CAGLGTDLNTEAFF	TGTGCCGGTCTCGGGACAGACCTGAACACTGAAGCTTTCTTT
TRBD2	TRBV19	few	TRBJ2-7	CASSIELTSGVTYEQYF	TGTGCCAGTAGTATAGAGTTGACTAGCGGGGTGACCTACGAGCAGTACTTC
TRBD1	TRBV27	-	TRBJ1-4	CASSIGTAPNEKLFF	TGTGCCAGCAGTATAGGGACAGCTCCTAATGAAAAACTGTTTTTT
-	TRBV7-9	-	TRBJ2-7	CASSLVGSPFAYEQYF	TGTGCCAGCAGCTTAGTAGGCAGCCCATTCGCCTACGAGCAGTACTTC
-	TRBV11-2	-	TRBJ2-1	CASTWPGSYNEQFF	TGTGCCAGCACCTGGCCGGGCTCCTACAATGAGCAGTTCTTC
TRBD1	TRBV19	-	TRBJ1-2	CASSWGATGGSTGYTF	TGTGCCAGCAGTTGGGGGGCGACAGGGGGTAGTACGGGCTACACCTTC
-	TRBV5-1	-	TRBJ1-2	CASSLTPDGYTF	TGCGCCAGCAGCTTGACACCCGATGGCTACACCTTC
-	TRBV14	-	TRBJ1-1	CASSQKGSRNTEAFF	TGTGCCAGCAGCCAAAAAGGGAGCAGGAACACTGAAGCTTTCTTT
-	TRBV5-3	-	TRBJ1-4	CASSLIGGDGEKLFF	TGTGCCAGCAGCTTGATTGGAGGGGACGGGGAAAAACTGTTTTTT
TRBD1	TRBV5-1	-	TRBJ2-3	CASSYGLTGTGNTDTQYF	TGCGCCAGCAGTTATGGCCTCACCGGGACAGGGAACACAGATACGCAGTATTTT
-	TRBV19	-	TRBJ1-2	CASSVRPGGYTF	TGTGCCAGTAGTGTCAGGCCGGGCGGCTACACCTTC
-	TRBV18	once	TRBJ1-4	CASSEGTNEKLFF	TGTGCCAGCTCGGAGGGGACTAATGAAAAACTGTTTTTT
-	TRBV9	-	TRBJ2-5	CASSLLGEGEQETQYF	TGTGCCAGCAGCCTTCTCGGGGAGGGGGAGCAAGAGACCCAGTACTTC
-	TRBV19	-	TRBJ2-7	CASSIAVGRWEQYF	TGTGCCAGTAGTATCGCGGTGGGACGGTGGGAGCAGTACTTC
-	TRBV10-2	-	TRBJ1-3	CASTDSRQISGNTIYF	TGCGCCAGCACTGACTCCCGACAGATCTCTGGAAACACCATATATTTT